Listed below are T cell receptor beta chains from one sample, sequenced in a study of blood T cell repertoires in COVID-19. The assay was immunoSEQ multiplex PCR, and TCRdb's table has in-frame clones only and misses some. Of a few hundred thousand clones in the sample, around 83% were seen once. Sequencing was performed on peripheral blood. The receptors were gathered from a woman aged 45-65 years with COVID-19, enrolled during active disease. CDR3s include the opening cysteine and the closing phenylalanine or tryptophan. The D gene is left open where the match is weak. Clone size is given for some rows only: seen once, a few or many times, or a class if the clone is expanded.

v_call: TRBV18; clone_size: .; j_call: TRBJ1-1; d_call: TRBD1; cdr3_aa: CASSPTGQPMNTEAFF; cdr3_nt: TGTGCCAGCTCCCCCACGGGACAGCCCATGAACACTGAAGCTTTCTTT
v_call: TRBV5-1; clone_size: .; j_call: TRBJ2-3; d_call: TRBD1; cdr3_aa: CASSLEPGGRYSSTDTQYF; cdr3_nt: TGCGCCAGCAGCTTGGAGCCAGGGGGCCGTTATTCTAGCACAGATACGCAGTATTTT
v_call: TRBV2; clone_size: .; j_call: TRBJ2-5; d_call: .; cdr3_aa: CASMEPSEIEETQYF; cdr3_nt: TGTGCCAGCATGGAGCCTAGCGAGATAGAAGAGACCCAGTACTTC
v_call: TRBV12-5; clone_size: .; j_call: TRBJ2-2; d_call: .; cdr3_aa: CASGLGHATGELFF; cdr3_nt: TGTGCTAGCGGATTGGGACACGCGACCGGGGAGCTGTTTTTT
v_call: TRBV18; clone_size: .; j_call: TRBJ2-6; d_call: .; cdr3_aa: CASSRQVQISGANVLTF; cdr3_nt: TGTGCCAGCTCACGACAGGTTCAAATATCTGGGGCCAACGTCCTGACTTTC
v_call: TRBV12-3/TRBV12-4; clone_size: .; j_call: TRBJ1-5; d_call: .; cdr3_aa: CASTKSRNQPQHF; cdr3_nt: TGTGCCAGCACCAAGAGTCGCAATCAGCCCCAGCATTTT
v_call: TRBV27; clone_size: .; j_call: TRBJ1-1; d_call: .; cdr3_aa: CASSPGGALMNTEAFF; cdr3_nt: TGTGCCAGCAGTCCCGGGGGGGCACTAATGAACACTGAAGCTTTCTTT
v_call: TRBV7-8; clone_size: .; j_call: TRBJ2-1; d_call: .; cdr3_aa: CASSTLRYNEQFF; cdr3_nt: TGTGCCAGCAGCACCTTGCGGTACAATGAGCAGTTCTTC
v_call: TRBV6-6; clone_size: .; j_call: TRBJ1-3; d_call: TRBD1; cdr3_aa: CASSSTTGAAGNTIYF; cdr3_nt: TGTGCCAGCAGTTCAACCACAGGGGCTGCTGGAAACACCATATATTTT
v_call: TRBV7-8; clone_size: .; j_call: TRBJ1-2; d_call: .; cdr3_aa: CASSLESPRGPYGYTF; cdr3_nt: TGTGCCAGCAGCTTAGAGTCCCCCCGCGGGCCCTATGGCTACACCTTC
v_call: TRBV5-6; clone_size: .; j_call: TRBJ2-7; d_call: TRBD2; cdr3_aa: CASSWGLAGGLGEQYF; cdr3_nt: TGTGCCAGCAGTTGGGGACTAGCGGGGGGACTCGGCGAGCAGTACTTC
v_call: TRBV28; clone_size: .; j_call: TRBJ2-4; d_call: TRBD2; cdr3_aa: CASITGTRGAKNIQYF; cdr3_nt: TGTGCCAGCATTACCGGGACTAGAGGGGCCAAAAACATTCAGTACTTC
v_call: TRBV12-5; clone_size: .; j_call: TRBJ1-1; d_call: .; cdr3_aa: CASGNLRRDTEAFF; cdr3_nt: TGTGCTAGTGGGAACCTACGCCGGGACACTGAAGCTTTCTTT
v_call: TRBV6-5; clone_size: .; j_call: TRBJ1-4; d_call: TRBD1; cdr3_aa: CASRQRGQPNEKLFF; cdr3_nt: TGTGCCAGCAGACAAAGGGGACAGCCTAATGAAAAACTGTTTTTT
v_call: TRBV19; clone_size: .; j_call: TRBJ1-1; d_call: .; cdr3_aa: CASSQGVSTEAFF; cdr3_nt: TGTGCCAGTTCACAGGGTGTGAGCACTGAAGCTTTCTTT
v_call: TRBV6-4; clone_size: .; j_call: TRBJ1-5; d_call: .; cdr3_aa: CARKTGQPQHF; cdr3_nt: TGTGCCAGGAAAACGGGACAGCCCCAGCATTTT
v_call: TRBV7-9; clone_size: .; j_call: TRBJ1-5; d_call: TRBD1; cdr3_aa: CASSDRDRQPQHF; cdr3_nt: TGTGCCAGCAGCGACAGGGACCGACAGCCCCAGCATTTT
v_call: TRBV28; clone_size: .; j_call: TRBJ1-4; d_call: .; cdr3_aa: CASRRPGEKLFF; cdr3_nt: TGTGCCAGCAGGCGTCCCGGGGAAAAACTGTTTTTT
v_call: TRBV4-1; clone_size: .; j_call: TRBJ2-2; d_call: TRBD1; cdr3_aa: CASSQPTGVRHGELFF; cdr3_nt: TGCGCCAGCAGCCAGCCGACAGGGGTTCGCCACGGGGAGCTGTTTTTT
v_call: TRBV20-1; clone_size: .; j_call: TRBJ1-6; d_call: .; cdr3_aa: CSASAPAPLHF; cdr3_nt: TGCAGTGCTAGTGCCCCGGCACCCCTCCACTTT
v_call: TRBV9; clone_size: .; j_call: TRBJ2-7; d_call: .; cdr3_aa: CASSVGTGVSSYEQYF; cdr3_nt: TGTGCCAGCAGCGTAGGGACGGGGGTTAGCTCCTACGAGCAGTACTTC
v_call: TRBV7-8; clone_size: .; j_call: TRBJ2-3; d_call: .; cdr3_aa: CASSLVTSGYTDTQYF; cdr3_nt: TGTGCCAGCAGCTTAGTTACGAGCGGATACACAGATACGCAGTATTTT
v_call: TRBV7-3; clone_size: .; j_call: TRBJ2-1; d_call: TRBD2; cdr3_aa: CASSLAGGLGDEQFF; cdr3_nt: TGTGCCAGCAGCTTAGCGGGGGGGCTAGGCGATGAGCAGTTCTTC
v_call: TRBV7-6; clone_size: .; j_call: TRBJ1-1; d_call: .; cdr3_aa: CASSLIKAGGNTEAFF; cdr3_nt: TGTGCCAGCAGCTTAATAAAGGCAGGAGGGAACACTGAAGCTTTCTTT
v_call: TRBV4-3; clone_size: .; j_call: TRBJ2-3; d_call: TRBD2; cdr3_aa: CASSRSGTSGGTDTQYF; cdr3_nt: TGCGCCAGCAGCCGCTCCGGGACTAGCGGGGGCACAGATACGCAGTATTTT
v_call: TRBV5-1; clone_size: .; j_call: TRBJ2-3; d_call: .; cdr3_aa: CASSPSTDTQYF; cdr3_nt: TGCGCCAGCAGCCCTAGCACAGATACGCAGTATTTT
v_call: TRBV5-1; clone_size: .; j_call: TRBJ2-3; d_call: TRBD1; cdr3_aa: CASRPRQGGVLGRTDTQYF; cdr3_nt: TGCGCCAGCAGACCTAGACAGGGCGGAGTGTTGGGTCGCACAGATACGCAGTATTTT
v_call: TRBV7-8; clone_size: .; j_call: TRBJ1-1; d_call: TRBD1; cdr3_aa: CASSSGQGMNTEAFF; cdr3_nt: TGTGCCAGCAGCTCCGGACAGGGGATGAACACTGAAGCTTTCTTT
v_call: TRBV3-1/TRBV3-2; clone_size: .; j_call: TRBJ1-5; d_call: .; cdr3_aa: CASSQDWGGTQHF; cdr3_nt: TGTGCCAGCAGCCAAGATTGGGGGGGAACCCAGCATTTT
v_call: TRBV27; clone_size: .; j_call: TRBJ2-1; d_call: .; cdr3_aa: CASSFRENNEQFF; cdr3_nt: TGTGCCAGCAGTTTTAGAGAGAACAATGAGCAGTTCTTC
v_call: TRBV27; clone_size: .; j_call: TRBJ1-5; d_call: .; cdr3_aa: CASSLFQDSNQPQHF; cdr3_nt: TGTGCCAGCAGTTTGTTCCAGGATAGCAATCAGCCCCAGCATTTT
v_call: TRBV19; clone_size: .; j_call: TRBJ2-1; d_call: TRBD2; cdr3_aa: CASSIDGRDEQFF; cdr3_nt: TGTGCCAGTAGTATAGATGGGAGGGATGAGCAGTTCTTC
v_call: TRBV19; clone_size: few; j_call: TRBJ2-2; d_call: .; cdr3_aa: CASSMRGGQLGTGELFF; cdr3_nt: TGTGCCAGTAGTATGAGGGGGGGCCAATTGGGCACCGGGGAGCTGTTTTTT
v_call: TRBV4-2; clone_size: .; j_call: TRBJ1-2; d_call: .; cdr3_aa: CASSQTGLSGYTF; cdr3_nt: TGTGCCAGCAGCCAGACAGGTCTCTCCGGCTACACCTTC
v_call: TRBV7-9; clone_size: .; j_call: TRBJ1-2; d_call: .; cdr3_aa: CASSSTEVNYGYTF; cdr3_nt: TGTGCCAGCAGCTCCACAGAAGTTAACTATGGCTACACCTTC
v_call: TRBV6-2/TRBV6-3; clone_size: few; j_call: TRBJ2-2; d_call: .; cdr3_aa: CASSYSGGIGELFF; cdr3_nt: TGTGCCAGCAGTTACTCGGGGGGAATCGGGGAGCTGTTTTTT
v_call: TRBV27; clone_size: .; j_call: TRBJ2-1; d_call: .; cdr3_aa: CASSLGENQYNEQFF; cdr3_nt: TGTGCCAGCAGTTTGGGAGAAAACCAATACAATGAGCAGTTCTTC
v_call: TRBV28; clone_size: .; j_call: TRBJ2-4; d_call: .; cdr3_aa: CASSSPRVGAWNIQYF; cdr3_nt: TGTGCCAGCAGTTCTCCTCGGGTGGGGGCCTGGAACATTCAGTACTTC
v_call: TRBV12-5; clone_size: .; j_call: TRBJ2-1; d_call: TRBD2; cdr3_aa: CASGFPGGVGSYNEQFF; cdr3_nt: TGTGCTAGTGGTTTTCCCGGGGGGGTAGGCTCCTACAATGAGCAGTTCTTC
v_call: TRBV3-1/TRBV3-2; clone_size: .; j_call: TRBJ1-1; d_call: .; cdr3_aa: CASSQGGHLNAFF; cdr3_nt: TGTGCCAGCAGCCAAGGGGGCCATCTTAACGCTTTCTTT
v_call: TRBV3-1/TRBV3-2; clone_size: .; j_call: TRBJ1-1; d_call: TRBD1; cdr3_aa: CASSPWTGGNTEAFF; cdr3_nt: TGTGCCAGCAGCCCCTGGACAGGGGGGAACACTGAAGCTTTCTTT